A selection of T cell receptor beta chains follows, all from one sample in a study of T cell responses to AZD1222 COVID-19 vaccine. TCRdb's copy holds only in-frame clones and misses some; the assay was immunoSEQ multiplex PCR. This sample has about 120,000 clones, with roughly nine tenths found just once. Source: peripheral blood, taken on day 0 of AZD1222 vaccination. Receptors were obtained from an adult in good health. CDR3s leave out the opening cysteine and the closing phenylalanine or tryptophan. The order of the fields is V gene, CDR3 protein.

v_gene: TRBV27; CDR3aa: ASSPVGPGELF
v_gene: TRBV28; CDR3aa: ASSPGRGPQPQH
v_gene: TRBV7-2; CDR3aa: ASSLVGGGYT
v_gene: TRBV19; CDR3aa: ASRVAEAIYGYT
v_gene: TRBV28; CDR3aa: ASTEGRRAEAF
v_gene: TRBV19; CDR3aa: ASSIDLGGDYIQY
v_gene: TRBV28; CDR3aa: ASSLDRGGLSGNTIY
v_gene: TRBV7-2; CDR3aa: ASSLDGESSGYT
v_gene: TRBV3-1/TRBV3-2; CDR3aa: ASAKTDFNTEAF
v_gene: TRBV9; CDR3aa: ASSVGVLGGLNYGYT
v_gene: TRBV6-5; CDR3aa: ASSPGGYEQY
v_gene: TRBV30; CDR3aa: AWSVLVKAHGYT
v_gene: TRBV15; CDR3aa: ATSTGESAPNEQF
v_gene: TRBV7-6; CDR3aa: ASSPVNTEAF
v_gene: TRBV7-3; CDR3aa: ASSRQGSTEAF
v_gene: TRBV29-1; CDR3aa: SVGTGGTDTQY
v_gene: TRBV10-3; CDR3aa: ASLTGAYGYT
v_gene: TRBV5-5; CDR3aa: ASSSQQVNYGYT
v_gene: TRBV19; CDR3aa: ASSKDGQGGADTQY
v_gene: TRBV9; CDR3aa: ASTQAPSSNSPLH
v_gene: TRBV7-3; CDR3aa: ASSSQYQETQY
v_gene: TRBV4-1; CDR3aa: ASSPRLGNQPQH
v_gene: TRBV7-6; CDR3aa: ASSLAGTGDPLH
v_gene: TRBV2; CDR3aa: ASSVGGVGYEQY
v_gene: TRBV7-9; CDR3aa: ASSLRDHTYEQY
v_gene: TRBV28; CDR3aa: ASISGRNNEQF
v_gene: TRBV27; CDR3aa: ASSLAPPSGGETDTQY
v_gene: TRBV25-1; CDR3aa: ASSDHGQGVPEAF
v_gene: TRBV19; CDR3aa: ASMAGGAGTEAF
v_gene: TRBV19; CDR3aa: ASSIAASYEQY
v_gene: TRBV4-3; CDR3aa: ASSQDQAGTEAF
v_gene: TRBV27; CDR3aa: ASSLKGPGGTGELF
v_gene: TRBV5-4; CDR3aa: ASSSNTGVGANVLT
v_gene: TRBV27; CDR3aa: ASSFGGTYNEQF
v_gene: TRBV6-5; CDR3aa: ASSYSGHLNEKLF
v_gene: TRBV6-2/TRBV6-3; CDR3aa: ASSYVDTAISPLH
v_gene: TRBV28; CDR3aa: ASMRGLGNTIY
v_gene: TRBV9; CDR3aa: ASSVSVGSYGYT
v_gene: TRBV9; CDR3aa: ASSHGQNTEAF
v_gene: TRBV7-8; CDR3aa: ASSPGLAGAAFNEQF
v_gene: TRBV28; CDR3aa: ASDRANTEAF
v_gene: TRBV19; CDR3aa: ASSRPGTGDRAEAF